The 30 T cell receptor beta chains below come from one sample, sequenced in a study of quantifying T cell responses using KT2 cells. Study-level background: cDNA was made from DNase-treated RNA using alpha and beta constant primers.

A single-stranded UMI oligo with SP2 sequence was ligated to cDNA 3' ends. An equimolar mix of RC1.1 and RC1.2 primed the beta chain across TRBC1 and TRBC2. TCRdb passed the UMI-ligation and nested PCR reads through MiXCR, listing each CDR3 protein once. In the table there are 40,000 to 55,000 distinct CDR3 sequences, 11% of which are singletons. The material sequenced was PBMCs spiked with cells of the T cell clone KT2. These TCRs come from a human donor.

This clonotype was picked up a small number of times. The chain couples TRBV20-1 to TRBJ1-1; TRBD1 is a possible D gene (5 bases). The CDR3 covers 11 residues. CDR1 DFQATT and CDR2 SNEGSKA come from the germline V gene (reference sequence). With 5 bases removed from V and 6 bases from J, the gap between germline ends came to 10 bases. As DNA, the CDR3 is TGCAGTGCTCAAGGGGAGGCTGAAGCTTTCTTT. It yields the protein CSAQGEAEAFF.

The chain uses TRBV6-5 and TRBJ1-5; D gene ambiguous. Between the trimmed V and J ends, which lost 8 bases and 7 bases, there was a span of 21 bases. The CDR3 extends over 15 amino acids. CDR1 and CDR2 (germline): MNHEY, SVGAGI. CDR3 protein: CASGPTGGVGQPQHF. CDR3 coding DNA: TGTGCCAGCGGACCGACCGGTGGGGTGGGGCAGCCCCAGCATTTT.

This clonotype has just a few counts. DNA of the CDR3: TGTGCCAGCAGTCTCGGACAGGGGAGTCCCGGGGAGCTGTTTTTT. Its translation is CASSLGQGSPGELFF. The chain combines TRBV28 with TRBJ2-2; TRBD1 agrees at 9 bases. Germline V gene sequence: CDR1 MDHEN, CDR2 SYDVKM. J was trimmed by 6 bases and V by 5 bases; bases with no gene match: 7. The CDR3 contains 15 residues.

This chain joins TRBV6-2 or TRBV6-3 and TRBJ1-2; 7 bases align to TRBD1. J lost 0 bases, V lost 6 bases, and 4 bases had no gene match. CDR1 is MNHEY, CDR2 SVGEGT, per germline. The CDR3 runs to 14 residues. CDR3: CASRHRGTNYGYTF. CDR3 nucleotides: TGTGCCAGCAGACACAGGGGAACTAACTATGGCTACACCTTC.

This clonotype has more than one count but fewer than ten. The CDR3 region is CASSKGVPGSPLHF. The DNA for the CDR3 is TGTGCCAGCTCCAAAGGGGTACCCGGTTCACCCCTCCACTTT. The V and J genes are TRBV6-1 and TRBJ1-6, with a tentative D call TRBD1 (5 bases). The V gene lost 8 bases and the J gene lost 9 bases, with 17 bases spanning the gap. This CDR3 has 14 amino acids. Germline-derived CDR1 and CDR2 are MNHNS and SASEGT.

In its sample, this clonotype was seen a few times. The chain couples TRBV4-1 to TRBJ2-7; 9 bases line up with TRBD2. The germline gives CDR1 MGHRA, CDR2 YSYEKL. The ends lost 1 base at V and 2 bases at J; junction bases unmatched: 3. CDR3 size: 15 residues. The CDR3 here is CASSQVAGETYEQYF. Written as DNA, the CDR3 is TGCGCCAGCAGCCAAGTAGCGGGGGAGACCTACGAGCAGTACTTC.

V is TRBV12-3 or TRBV12-4 and J is TRBJ2-5, with TRBD2 identical over 8 bases. V shed 6 bases and J 4 bases; nucleotides not matched to a gene: 10. The CDR3 totals 15 residues. The CDR3 DNA sequence: TGTGCCAGCAGCCCCCCCCAGGGACTAGGAGAGACCCAGTACTTC. Translated, it gives CASSPPQGLGETQYF.

About this clonotype: A read error is possible here, since a much larger clone lies one base away. The CDR3 bases are TGTGCTAGTGGTCTATCGGGCGGTGATGAAGCTTTCTTT. Amino acid sequence: CASGLSGGDEAFF. The J gene is TRBJ1-1, the V gene TRBV12-5; no reliable D call. This CDR3 comprises 13 residues. V was shortened by 5 bases and J by 7 bases, with 14 bases between the two germline ends. In germline, CDR1 is LGHNT, CDR2 FRNRAP.

The chain links TRBV29-1 to TRBJ2-1; the D gene is possibly TRBD2 (5 bases). Between the trimmed V and J ends, which lost 2 bases and 7 bases, there was a span of 12 bases. This CDR3 comprises 13 residues. CDR1 and CDR2 (germline): SQVTM, ANQGSEA. The CDR3 DNA reads as TGCAGCGTTGAAAGGGCAGGCGGGAATGAGCAGTTCTTC. Its protein product is CSVERAGGNEQFF.

This clonotype occurred a few times. For the CDR3, the DNA is TGTGCCAGCAGCGTTGGGGATACCTATGGCTACACCTTC. It specifies CASSVGDTYGYTF. The chain is built from TRBV9 and TRBJ1-2, with unresolved D. CDR3 length: 13 residues. V was trimmed by 2 bases and J by 4 bases, leaving 9 bases between them. In germline, CDR1 is SGDLS, CDR2 YYNGEE. Looking up the rest from reference TRBV9 and TRBJ1-2 gives the full variable domain: DSGVTQTPKHLITATGQRVTLRCSPRSGDLSVYWYQQSLDQGLQFLIQYYNGEERAKGNILERFSAQQFPDLHSELNLSSLELGDSALYFCASSVGDTYGYTFGSGTRLTVV.

This rearrangement joins TRBV7-2 to TRBJ1-4; D is unclear. V lost 1 base and J lost 8, with 14 bases in between. This CDR3 has 15 amino acids. The germline gives CDR1 SGHTA, CDR2 FQGNSA. The chain's CDR3 is CASSLVSANGEKLFF. The CDR3 DNA is TGTGCCAGCAGCTTAGTATCGGCTAATGGCGAAAAACTGTTTTTT.

This clonotype was picked up a small number of times. J is TRBJ1-3 and V is TRBV6-5; tentative D call: TRBD1 (5 bases). Germline-derived CDR1 and CDR2 are MNHEY and SVGAGI. V lost 4 bases to trimming and J lost 0 bases, with 16 bases between them. CDR3 size: 17 residues. CDR3 in amino acids: CASSWSRAEPSGNTIYF. The CDR3 DNA sequence: TGTGCCAGCAGTTGGTCCAGGGCTGAGCCCTCTGGAAACACCATATATTTT.

This sequence joins TRBV6-2 or TRBV6-3 and TRBJ2-3; D possibly corresponds to TRBD2 (6 bases). Looked up from germline, CDR1 is MNHEY and CDR2 is SVGEGT. There are 15 residues in the CDR3. V dropped 5 bases and J dropped 1 base, with 13 bases sitting between them. The CDR3 DNA is TGTGCCAGCAGTGCGCGGGGTTCCGGCACAGATACGCAGTATTTT. Its translation is CASSARGSGTDTQYF.

This clonotype has a handful of counts. V usage is TRBV5-5 and J usage is TRBJ2-7; no clear D. Between the trimmed V and J ends, which lost 0 bases and 5 bases, there was a span of 9 bases. Germline V gene lookup returns CDR1 SGHKS and CDR2 YYEKEE (reference sequence). This CDR3 spans 13 amino acids. CDR3 loop: CASSLGPNNEQYF. The CDR3 coding sequence is TGTGCCAGCAGCTTGGGTCCCAACAACGAGCAGTACTTC. Complete variable domain (other parts from reference TRBV5-5 and TRBJ2-7): DAGVTQSPTHLIKTRGQQVTLRCSPISGHKSVSWYQQVLGQGPQFIFQYYEKEERGRGNFPDRFSARQFPNYSSELNVNALLLGDSALYLCASSLGPNNEQYFGPGTRLTVT.

This clonotype was recorded a few times. V and J are TRBV7-9 and TRBJ1-1; D not certain. The length of the CDR3 is 12 residues. V was clipped by 5 bases and J by 3 bases, with 7 bases between them. Germline assignment: CDR1 SEHNR and CDR2 FQNEAQ (reference sequence). CDR3 amino acids: CASSNGYTEAFF. DNA of the CDR3: TGTGCCAGCAGCAATGGGTACACTGAAGCTTTCTTT.

In its sample, this clonotype was seen many times. The chain couples TRBV15 to TRBJ2-1; D not resolved. The CDR3 is made up of 11 amino acids. The germline V gene encodes CDR1 LNHNV and CDR2 YYDKDF (reference sequence). V lost 8 bases, J lost 5 bases, and 7 bases lay in between. The CDR3 region is CATPLDNEQFF. In nucleotides, the CDR3 is TGTGCCACCCCTTTGGACAATGAGCAGTTCTTC.

The sample holds a few counts of this clonotype. V gene TRBV7-8 combines with J gene TRBJ1-1; no definite D call. CDR3 length: 16 amino acids. V was trimmed by 0 bases and J by 5 bases, leaving 16 bases between them. Germline CDR1 SGHVS, CDR2 FQNEAQ. The CDR3 protein is CASSLAIGGLGTEAFF. CDR3 coding DNA: TGTGCCAGCAGCTTAGCGATTGGAGGGCTGGGGACTGAAGCTTTCTTT.

The chain combines TRBV2 with TRBJ1-2; no clear D. V was clipped by 2 bases and J by 1 base, with 11 bases between them. Germline CDR1 reads SNHLY; CDR2 reads FYNNEI. The CDR3 length is 15 residues. Here the CDR3 reads CASSENTGGNYGYTF. The CDR3 DNA follows: TGTGCCAGCAGTGAAAACACGGGCGGTAACTATGGCTACACCTTC.

This clonotype came up a few times. This chain uses TRBV2 with TRBJ2-5, with TRBD2 matching 11 bases. The length of the CDR3 is 15 residues. J lost 1 base, V lost 5 bases, and 3 bases had no gene match. From germline, CDR1 is SNHLY and CDR2 FYNNEI. The CDR3 sequence: CASSFSGRAQETQYF. The CDR3 nucleotides read TGTGCCAGCAGTTTTAGCGGGAGGGCCCAAGAGACCCAGTACTTC.

Many counts were recorded for this clonotype. The V gene is TRBV27, the J gene TRBJ2-1, with TRBD2 identical over 7 bases. J gave up 3 bases and V 5 bases, and 7 bases lay outside the gene matches. The CDR3 is 15 residues long. CDR1 MNHEY and CDR2 SMNVEV come from the germline V gene (reference sequence). The CDR3 DNA follows: TGTGCCAGCAGTCTCTCAGCGGGGAACTACAATGAGCAGTTCTTC. Its translation: CASSLSAGNYNEQFF.

This clonotype was counted a few times. The chain carries TRBV5-8 and TRBJ1-3, with D uncertain. Trimming stripped 0 bases from V and 8 bases from J, with 24 bases between. In germline, CDR1 is SGHTS, CDR2 YDEGEE. The CDR3 contains 18 residues. In nucleotides, the CDR3 is TGTGCCAGCAGCTTGGGCTCGCGGAGCAGGCCATATGGGGACACCATATATTTT. This gives the protein CASSLGSRSRPYGDTIYF.

About this clonotype: Since no conserved phenylalanine or tryptophan closes the CDR3, a read error is the likely cause. V gene TRBV27 combines with J gene TRBJ2-2; D possibly corresponds to TRBD1 (6 bases). Germline lookup yields CDR1 MNHEY and CDR2 SMNVEV (reference sequence). The CDR3 totals 16 residues. The V gene lost 4 bases and the J gene lost 2 bases, with 14 bases spanning the gap. The CDR3 is CASSSEQGPNTGELFS. The CDR3 region has the DNA TGTGCCAGCAGTTCGGAACAGGGCCCAAACACCGGGGAGCTGTTTTCT.

The chain joins TRBV11-2 to TRBJ2-2; TRBD1 matches at 10 bases. The CDR3 runs 17 residues. The germline gives CDR1 SGHAT, CDR2 FQNNGV. Trimming took 1 base from V and 1 from J; bases not matched to a gene: 3. CDR3 sequence: CASSLAGQGLNTGELFF. The CDR3 nucleotides read TGTGCCAGCAGCTTAGCGGGACAGGGGTTGAACACCGGGGAGCTGTTTTTT. Together with reference TRBV11-2 and TRBJ2-2, the CDR3 gives the full variable domain: EAGVAQSPRYKIIEKRQSVAFWCNPISGHATLYWYQQILGQGPKLLIQFQNNGVVDDSQLPKDRFSAERLKGVDSTLKIQPAKLEDSAVYLCASSLAGQGLNTGELFFGEGSRLTVL.

The gene calls are TRBV30 and TRBJ1-1; D unresolved. This CDR3 comprises 13 residues. Per germline, CDR1 GTSNPN and CDR2 SVGIG (reference sequence). V was shortened by 0 bases and J by 5 bases, with 10 bases between the two germline ends. CDR3 nucleotides: TGTGCCTGGAGTGTCGCCGGAGGGACTGAAGCTTTCTTT. This encodes CAWSVAGGTEAFF. Full variable domain (outside the CDR3, taken from reference TRBV30 and TRBJ1-1): SQTIHQWPATLVQPVGSPLSLECTVEGTSNPNLYWYRQAAGRGLQLLFYSVGIGQISSEVPQNLSASRPQDRQFILSSKKLLLSDSGFYLCAWSVAGGTEAFFGQGTRLTVV.

This clonotype was seen only a few times. The chain is built from TRBV5-1 and TRBJ2-1; 13 nucleotides align to TRBD2. This CDR3 has 16 amino acids. Germline trimming cut 4 bases from V and 5 bases from J; bases unmatched to any gene: 6. Germline CDR1 is SGHRS and CDR2 is YFSETQ. In nucleotides, the CDR3 is TGCGCCAGCAGCGCTATAACTAGCGGGGGGGACAATGAGCAGTTCTTC. It translates to CASSAITSGGDNEQFF.

The chain carries TRBV2 and TRBJ2-3; D not certain. The CDR3 is 13 residues long. Trimming stripped 3 bases from V and 9 bases from J, with 13 bases between. Germline CDR1 and CDR2: SNHLY and FYNNEI. The CDR3 region has the DNA TGTGCCAGCAGTGAGAGCTTCGTGGGCACGCAGTATTTT. Its protein product is CASSESFVGTQYF.

V and J are TRBV11-3 and TRBJ2-4, with D possibly being TRBD2 (6 bases). The CDR3 runs 15 residues. V shed 2 bases and J shed 5 bases, with 13 bases lying between them. The germline gives CDR1 SGHNT, CDR2 YENEEA. DNA of the CDR3: TGTGCCAGCAGCTTAACACCGGGACTGCAAAACATTCAGTACTTC. Translation gives CASSLTPGLQNIQYF.

This clonotype was picked up one time. This chain uses TRBV2 with TRBJ1-2; D is unclear. V shed 1 base and J shed 2 bases, with 8 bases lying between them. The V gene's germline CDR1 is SNHLY and CDR2 FYNNEI. The CDR3 is 14 amino acids. CDR3 sequence (DNA): TGTGCCAGCAGTGAAGTCAGATCCAACTATGGCTACACCTTC. Translation: CASSEVRSNYGYTF.

This clonotype occurred many times. V usage is TRBV5-1 and J usage is TRBJ2-7, with D possibly TRBD2 on 5 matching bases. CDR1 and CDR2 from the germline V gene are SGHRS and YFSETQ. V lost 4 bases and J lost 2, with 13 bases in between. The CDR3 has 14 amino acids. In nucleotides, the CDR3 is TGCGCCAGCAGCCCGTCCGGGGAAACCTACGAGCAGTACTTC. Translation gives CASSPSGETYEQYF. Full variable domain (outside the CDR3, taken from reference TRBV5-1 and TRBJ2-7): KAGVTQTPRYLIKTRGQQVTLSCSPISGHRSVSWYQQTPGQGLQFLFEYFSETQRNKGNFPGRFSGRQFSNSRSEMNVSTLELGDSALYLCASSPSGETYEQYFGPGTRLTVT.

This rearrangement joins TRBV3-1 to TRBJ1-3, with D unresolved. The CDR3 loop spans 15 amino acids. CDR1 is LGHDT and CDR2 is YNNKEL in the germline V gene (reference sequence). With 2 bases removed from V and 2 bases from J, the gap between germline ends came to 10 bases. Written as DNA, the CDR3 is TGTGCCAGCAGCCAAATGTCCGGAGCTGGAAACACCATATATTTT. This codes for CASSQMSGAGNTIYF.